This T cell receptor beta chain emerged from a study of blood T cell repertoires in COVID-19. Study in general: Donors in the United States, Italy and Spain gave samples during acute or convalescent COVID-19. The cDNA or gDNA used as material had been derived from T cells, B-cell-depleted T cells, or PBMCs.

V lost 0 bases and J 10 bases, leaving 7 bases between the germline ends. The CDR3 extends over 12 amino acids. Germline assignment: CDR1 SGHNT and CDR2 YYREEE (reference sequence). In the original processing: Estimated nucleated cell counts came from reference gene primer amplification. The table came from immunoSEQ multiplex PCR; TCRdb's copy has only in-frame clones and leaves some out. The V and J calls and clone size come from that table; D and trimming were worked out from the DNA. The sample includes about 210,000 clones, about 92% of them seen just once. This chain links TRBV5-4 with TRBJ2-2; no clear D gene. The TCR originated in a man younger than 45 with acute or convalescent COVID-19. Sample: peripheral blood. The CDR3, as DNA: TGTGCCAGCAGCTTGGGTGTCCAGGAGCTGTTTTTT. Its translation: CASSLGVQELFF.